This is a list of T cell receptor beta chains from one sample in a study of blood T cell repertoires in COVID-19. Some clones are missing from TCRdb's copy, which holds only in-frame ones; the method was immunoSEQ multiplex PCR. Here the sample spans about 340,000 clones, about 86% being singletons. The sample comprised peripheral blood. The receptors derive from a man aged 25-40 years with active or convalescent COVID-19. Each CDR3 is given with its conserved first and last residue. Each record gives: clone size, CDR3 length, V gene, J gene, D gene, CDR3 DNA, CDR3 protein. A D gene is named only where the DNA matches it firmly. The size field is filled for only some rows; it gives once, few, many or a size class.

few,14,TRBV2,TRBJ1-6,TRBD1,TGTGCCAGCACCCCCCGGGACAGGGGATCACCCCTCCACTTT,CASTPRDRGSPLHF
NA,12,TRBV28,TRBJ1-1,NA,TGTGCCAGCGAGGCTTGGGAGGGTGGAGCTTTCTTT,CASEAWEGGAFF
NA,15,TRBV9,TRBJ2-1,NA,TGTGCCAGCACACCATCAGGGGACTCCTACAATGAGCAGTTCTTC,CASTPSGDSYNEQFF
few,16,TRBV5-4,TRBJ2-1,NA,TGTGCCAGCAGCCCGTCCGCGAGGGGGATATACAATGAGCAGTTCTTC,CASSPSARGIYNEQFF
NA,15,TRBV6-5,TRBJ2-4,TRBD2,TGTGCCAGCAGTTCCGGGGGGTTAGCCAAAAACATTCAGTACTTC,CASSSGGLAKNIQYF
NA,15,TRBV7-2,TRBJ1-1,TRBD1,TGTGCCAGCAGCGTCCCAGGGGGGAAGATCACTGAAGCTTTCTTT,CASSVPGGKITEAFF
NA,16,TRBV6-1,TRBJ2-5,TRBD2,TGTGCCAGCAGTGAATTGAGCGGGAGCCCCCGGGAGACCCAGTACTTC,CASSELSGSPRETQYF
NA,16,TRBV6-2/TRBV6-3,TRBJ2-4,NA,TGTGCCAGCAGTCGCTCATGGACTGTGGTCAAAAACATTCAGTACTTC,CASSRSWTVVKNIQYF
NA,15,TRBV5-1,TRBJ1-1,TRBD1,TGCGCCAGCAGCTCGATACAGGGGGCAATGACTGAAGCTTTCTTT,CASSSIQGAMTEAFF
NA,13,TRBV7-2,TRBJ2-7,NA,TGTGCCAGCAGCTTAGCGCAGTCCTACGAGCAGTACTTC,CASSLAQSYEQYF
NA,14,TRBV6-6,TRBJ2-3,NA,TGTGCCAGCAGACCTCTACCTAGCACAGATACGCAGTATTTT,CASRPLPSTDTQYF
once,17,TRBV4-3,TRBJ1-3,NA,TGCGCCAGCAGCCAAGCCAGACTAGTATACTCTGGAAACACCATATATTTT,CASSQARLVYSGNTIYF
NA,14,TRBV28,TRBJ2-7,TRBD1,TGTGCCAGCAGTGCGGACAGGGAGTTATACGAGCAGTACTTC,CASSADRELYEQYF
NA,18,TRBV4-3,TRBJ1-6,TRBD1,TGCGCCAGCAGCCAATACCTTCCGGGACAGAATTATAATTCACCCCTCCACTTT,CASSQYLPGQNYNSPLHF
NA,15,TRBV7-9,TRBJ1-6,TRBD1,TGTGCCAGCAGCCGGAACGGACAGGGGGACTCACCCCTCCACTTT,CASSRNGQGDSPLHF
NA,11,TRBV6-6,TRBJ2-2,NA,TGTGCCAGCAGTACAACCGGGGAGCTGTTTTTT,CASSTTGELFF
NA,16,TRBV5-6,TRBJ2-5,NA,TGTGCCAGCAGCCCGCTTGGGCTTCGCGGGTGGGAGACCCAGTACTTC,CASSPLGLRGWETQYF
NA,13,TRBV19,TRBJ2-1,TRBD1,TGTGCCAGTAGTACCCTGGACAGGGGTTTGCAGTTCTTC,CASSTLDRGLQFF
NA,14,TRBV3-1/TRBV3-2,TRBJ1-5,TRBD1,TGTGCCAGCAGCCTGACAGGGATGGCTCAGCCCCAGCATTTT,CASSLTGMAQPQHF
NA,12,TRBV11-2,TRBJ2-3,NA,TGTGCCAGCAGCCGGGCGGGAGATACGCAGTATTTT,CASSRAGDTQYF
NA,17,TRBV7-2,TRBJ2-1,TRBD2,TGTGCCAGCAGCTTAACAATAGCGGGGGGGCCGTACAATGAGCAGTTCTTC,CASSLTIAGGPYNEQFF
NA,13,TRBV14,TRBJ2-7,TRBD2,TGTGCCAGCAGCCATGCCCGGGGGGGCGAGCAGTACTTC,CASSHARGGEQYF
NA,15,TRBV4-2,TRBJ1-1,NA,TGTGCCAGCAGCCAGAGCCAGGGCTTCAACACTGAAGCTTTCTTT,CASSQSQGFNTEAFF
NA,14,TRBV27,TRBJ2-7,NA,TGTGCCAGCAGTTTCCAGCGGGACACCTACGAGCAGTACTTC,CASSFQRDTYEQYF
NA,13,TRBV18,TRBJ2-1,TRBD2,TGTGCCAGCGCCCCGGGACTAGCGTATGAGCAGTTCTTC,CASAPGLAYEQFF
NA,16,TRBV11-2,TRBJ1-4,NA,TGTGCCAGCAGCTTATCGGTGACTGCAACTAATGAAAAACTGTTTTTT,CASSLSVTATNEKLFF
few,14,TRBV18,TRBJ1-1,NA,TGTGCCAGCTCACCTGCTGGAGGGGAGACTGAAGCTTTCTTT,CASSPAGGETEAFF
NA,14,TRBV19,TRBJ1-5,NA,TGTGCCACCCATCCCGGGGGAGGAAATCAGCCCCAGCATTTT,CATHPGGGNQPQHF
few,18,TRBV21-1,TRBJ1-2,NA,TGTGCCAGCAGCAAACTTCAAGCAGGGGGGCCAGACCCTCATGGCTACACCTTC,CASSKLQAGGPDPHGYTF
NA,14,TRBV18,TRBJ2-7,TRBD1,TGTGCCAGCTCGGAAGGAGACAGGGCATACGAGCAGTACTTC,CASSEGDRAYEQYF
NA,13,TRBV18,TRBJ1-1,NA,TGTGCCAGCTCAGCAATCCGGGAGACTGAAGCTTTCTTT,CASSAIRETEAFF
NA,13,TRBV18,TRBJ2-4,TRBD1,TGTGCCAGCTCTTACGGACAGGGTGACATTCAGTACTTC,CASSYGQGDIQYF
NA,13,TRBV11-2,TRBJ1-4,NA,TGTGCCAGCAGCTACACCTCACTAGAAAAACTGTTTTTT,CASSYTSLEKLFF
NA,11,TRBV19,TRBJ1-1,NA,TGTGCCAGTATCGGGGATACTGAAGCTTTCTTT,CASIGDTEAFF
NA,13,TRBV12-3/TRBV12-4,TRBJ1-1,NA,TGTGCCAGCAGTCGGTCGGAGGTCGATGAAGCTTTCTTT,CASSRSEVDEAFF
NA,15,TRBV4-2,TRBJ2-4,TRBD2,TGTGCCAGCAGCCAGACGACTAGCGGGGTAAACATTCAGTACTTC,CASSQTTSGVNIQYF
few,15,TRBV7-3,TRBJ2-2,TRBD1,TGTGCCAGCAGCTTAGACAGGGGACAGACCGGGGAGCTGTTTTTT,CASSLDRGQTGELFF
NA,11,TRBV30,TRBJ1-3,NA,TGTGCCTGGAGTCCGGGAAACACCATATATTTT,CAWSPGNTIYF
NA,15,TRBV6-1,TRBJ2-7,NA,TGTGCCAGCAGTGAAGCGAGTGACTACCCCTACGAGCAGTACTTC,CASSEASDYPYEQYF
NA,16,TRBV4-1,TRBJ1-6,NA,TGCGCCAGCAGCCAAGAGCCGACAGGTCTAAATTCACCCCTCCACTTT,CASSQEPTGLNSPLHF
NA,15,TRBV11-3,TRBJ1-3,NA,TGTGCCAGCAGCTTAAGCAGGGCCACCGGAAACACCATATATTTT,CASSLSRATGNTIYF
NA,15,TRBV5-4,TRBJ2-1,TRBD2,TGTGCCAGCAGCTCTCCGGGACTAGTGAAAGATGAGCAGTTCTTC,CASSSPGLVKDEQFF
few,16,TRBV6-4,TRBJ2-3,TRBD2,TGTGCCAGCAGTGACTCTAGCGGGGGCTTCACAGATACGCAGTATTTT,CASSDSSGGFTDTQYF
NA,15,TRBV5-6,TRBJ1-4,TRBD1,TGTGCCAGCACCAGGGGGGTAGGTGGGGCTGAAAAACTGTTTTTT,CASTRGVGGAEKLFF
few,18,TRBV28,TRBJ2-7,NA,TGTGCCAGCAGTCTACTATCTTTACGGACTCCCAGAGGTTTGGAGCAGTACTTC,CASSLLSLRTPRGLEQYF
once,14,TRBV6-5,TRBJ2-1,TRBD2,TGTGCCAGCAATAGCGGGAGAGGTAAGGATGAGCAGTTCTTC,CASNSGRGKDEQFF
NA,15,TRBV7-2,TRBJ2-2,TRBD2,TGTGCCAGCAGCGCAGCTAGCGGTAACCTAGGGGAGCTGTTTTTT,CASSAASGNLGELFF
NA,13,TRBV10-3,TRBJ2-7,NA,TGTGCCATCAGTGGCGGGCCCCCCTACGAGCAGTACTTC,CAISGGPPYEQYF
NA,13,TRBV25-1,TRBJ2-1,NA,TGTGCCAGTCAGTGGGGGCCCTACAATGAGCAGTTCTTC,CASQWGPYNEQFF
few,13,TRBV6-2/TRBV6-3,TRBJ1-5,NA,TGTGCCAGCAGTACCGGGACATACCAGCCCCAGCATTTT,CASSTGTYQPQHF
NA,14,TRBV2,TRBJ1-2,NA,TGTGCCAGCAGTGATAGCTTAAGCGTTGGTGGCTACACCTTC,CASSDSLSVGGYTF
NA,14,TRBV9,TRBJ2-7,NA,TGTGCCAGCGCGCCGGTTAGCGCCTCCTACGAGCAGTACTTC,CASAPVSASYEQYF
few,14,TRBV6-5,TRBJ2-1,NA,TGTGCCAGCAGTTCCCAGGCGGGGCCCAATGAGCAGTTCTTC,CASSSQAGPNEQFF
NA,17,TRBV4-1,TRBJ2-3,TRBD1,TGCGCCAGCAGCCAGGACAGGGGGTTTTTGGGCACAGATACGCAGTATTTT,CASSQDRGFLGTDTQYF
NA,15,TRBV6-1,TRBJ2-1,NA,TGTGCCAGCAGTGAATTTACTCACTCCTTAACGGAGCAGTTCTTC,CASSEFTHSLTEQFF
NA,16,TRBV27,TRBJ1-5,NA,TGTGCCAGCAGTCTCTCGGCACAGGGTTCGAAACAGCCCCAGCATTTT,CASSLSAQGSKQPQHF
NA,14,TRBV18,TRBJ1-1,TRBD1,TGTGCCAGCTTCCTTGGACAGGGTGACACTGAAGCTTTCTTT,CASFLGQGDTEAFF
NA,15,TRBV4-1,TRBJ1-5,TRBD1,TGCGCCAGCAGCCAAGGGGGACAGAATCTCCAGCCCCAGCATTTT,CASSQGGQNLQPQHF